Listed here is a single T cell receptor (beta chain). Its specificity is not known. Sequencing of TCR beta was performed on blood CD8+ and CD4+ T cells. TEMRA cells were FACS-enriched and CD8+ and CD4+ T cells negatively isolated. The data were obtained in a study of CD8 T cells in Susac syndrome. RNA, at about 0.45 to 1 ug, was reverse transcribed with random hexamers. By means of immunoSEQ multiplex PCR, TCR beta CDR3 spanning 54 Vbeta and 13 Jbeta underwent amplification. From the immunoSEQ multiplex PCR reads, TCRdb called clonotypes with MiXCR, one entry per CDR3 protein. The table shows roughly 120,000 distinct CDR3 sequences, with 93% occurring only once. V gave up 5 bases and J gave up 2 bases, with 13 bases separating them. The CDR3 spans 14 residues. Germline CDR1 and CDR2: SGHTA and FQGNSA. Study results and caveats: It was acknowledged in the study that its TCR sequencing and HLA analysis involved a relatively small number of individuals.

Sequencing was carried out using CD4+ T cells from PBMCs. The TCR originated in a human donor with multiple sclerosis. The gene calls are TRBV7-2 and TRBJ2-7, with D possibly TRBD1 on 7 matching bases. The CDR3 DNA is TGTGCCAGCAGCCTCGGGGGACAGACCTACGAGCAGTACTTC. This gives the protein CASSLGGQTYEQYF.